What follows is one TCR beta chain and its context. Its antigen remains unidentified. These data are taken from a study of cytomegalovirus exposure and HLA in healthy donors. On the study more broadly: The 95 to 150 validation repertoires used the same platform as the 666 first-cohort repertoires, a later analysis reported. General study results and limits: Some public TCRs appeared in many individuals, while most sequences were rare.

The CDR3 is 21 residues long. Losses at the gene ends were 4 bases for V and 2 bases for J; bases not matched to a gene: 22. Looked up from germline, CDR1 is SGHVS and CDR2 is FNYEAQ. Among the approximately 130 subjects of the validation cohort, separate from the approximately 660-subject first cohort, were the donors. Data came from immunoSEQ multiplex PCR; TCRdb stores just in-frame clones and leaves some out. Of tens of thousands of clones in the sample, roughly 89% were seen once. This receptor was obtained from a woman between 18 and 29 years old in good health and CMV-seropositive. Sequences were obtained from PBMCs. The chain combines TRBV7-6 with TRBJ2-3; 9 bases agree with TRBD2. The CDR3 coding sequence is TGTGCCAGCAGCTCCTCTCGAGCTAGCGGGGTCCTATCCCCATCCACAGATACGCAGTATTTT. This encodes CASSSSRASGVLSPSTDTQYF.